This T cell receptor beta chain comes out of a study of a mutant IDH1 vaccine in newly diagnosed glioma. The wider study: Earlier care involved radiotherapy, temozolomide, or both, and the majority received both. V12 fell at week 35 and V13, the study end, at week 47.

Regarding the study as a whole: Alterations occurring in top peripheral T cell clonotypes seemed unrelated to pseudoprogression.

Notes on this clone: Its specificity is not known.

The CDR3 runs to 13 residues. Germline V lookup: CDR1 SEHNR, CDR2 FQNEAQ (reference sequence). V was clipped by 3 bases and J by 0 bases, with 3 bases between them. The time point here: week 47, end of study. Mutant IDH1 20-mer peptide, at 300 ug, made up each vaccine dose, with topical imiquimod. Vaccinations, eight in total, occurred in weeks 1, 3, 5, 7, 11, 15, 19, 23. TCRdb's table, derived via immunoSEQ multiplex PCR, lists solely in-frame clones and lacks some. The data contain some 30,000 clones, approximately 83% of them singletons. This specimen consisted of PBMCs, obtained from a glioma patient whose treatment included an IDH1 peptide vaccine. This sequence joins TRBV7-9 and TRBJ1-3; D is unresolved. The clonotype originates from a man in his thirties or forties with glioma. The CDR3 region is CASSLSSGNTIYF. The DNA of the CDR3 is TGTGCCAGCAGCTTGAGCTCTGGAAACACCATATATTTT.